This record looks at one T cell receptor beta chain sequence and its context. This clone turned up a few times. Its cognate antigen has yet to be identified. Base-call qualities are not available, and no considerably larger clone is one nucleotide away. This specimen comes from a study of radiation and T cells in renal cell carcinoma (dated by TCRdb to the early 2020s). Concerning the study at large: A total of some 51 samples underwent TCR beta sequencing, made up of about 26 tumors and about 27 peripheral blood samples. The last blood draw happened 4 weeks after radiation, timed to coincide with nephrectomy. Across all 53 samples, around 4,000,000 unique CDR3 nucleotide sequences encoding over 2.5 million unique CDR3 amino acid sequences were identified. Paper-wide results and their limitations: With a single-armed trial design, the study had no way to address how radiation dose or scheduling affects the TCR repertoire. In blood, the top tumor clonotypes increased between baseline and 2 weeks post-radiation and then shrank by 4 weeks, which suggests that tumor-resident clones expanded only transiently. Because pretreatment tumor biopsies were not available, the baseline intratumoral presence of clonotypes could not be determined. Changes in the blood repertoire were not tracked past 4 weeks after treatment.

The immunoSEQ kit was used, according to the manufacturer's recommendations, to generate TCR beta libraries from genomic DNA. To prepare libraries, a first multiplex PCR with proprietary primers was run, followed by a second PCR that added unique barcodes, and a bead cleanup was done after each round. A kit-provided positive control reaction and a negative control reaction were included in every sample batch. The final libraries were assessed on an Agilent 4200 TapeStation D1000 ScreenTape, pooled by volume, and quantified by qPCR. Sequencing ran on an Illumina NextSeq500 with a MidOutput 150-cycle cartridge, using 156 Read1 and 15 Index1 cycles with kit custom primers. The pooled library was loaded at roughly 0.92 pM with a roughly 20% PhiX control spike-in. Concerning the study's data processing: The vendor-processed data were analyzed in R, and a clonotype was defined as all T cells that share the same CDR3 nucleotide sequence. For clone abundance analyses, frequencies were normalized to the 10,000 most abundant clones in each sample. Public T cell clones, which averaged fewer than five per sample, were removed prior to analysis. A difference in abundance of at least 32-fold between compartments was used to define tumor-enriched and baseline blood-enriched clonotypes. A beta-binomial differential abundance model was used to identify clonotypes that expanded or contracted between blood time points. Tumor-blood repertoire similarity was measured with the Baroni-Urbani and Buser coefficient, and group comparisons used two-tailed Wilcoxon tests in R. TCRdb re-hosts the immuneACCESS table, in-frame sequences only. Its copies lack some clones; in the studies checked, an unresolved V gene accounts for under half of them, and the cause for the rest is not known. The D gene and trimming were derived from the DNA, and the V and J assignments and clone size from that table. The sample table holds fewer than 200,000 clones, of which about 85% were seen once. 11% of the sample lies in the top ten.

The time point label of this sample denotes: blood 4 weeks post-SBRT, at nephrectomy. The treatment or condition label here, explained by the study, means: 15 Gy SBRT to primary tumor, nephrectomy 4 weeks later. The samples were obtained from a clinical trial, where primary renal cell carcinomas were treated with 15 Gy stereotactic body radiation therapy and then removed by nephrectomy 4 weeks afterward. Serial peripheral blood from radiation-treated patients was sampled at baseline, 2 weeks and 4 weeks after SBRT to track tumor-enriched clonotypes. Every patient's renal cell carcinoma showed clear cell pathology. The QIAamp DNA Blood Mini Kit (Qiagen) was used to prepare genomic DNA for TCR sequencing. The analyses included just those samples that passed every quality control check. This clonotype was obtained from a woman aged 45 to 65 with renal cell carcinoma. The specimen comprised blood, sampled from a patient whose treatment included radiotherapy and nephrectomy.

This receptor carries the CDR3 CASSLSGPNTEAFF. The DNA reads TGTGCCAGCAGCCTGAGCGGGCCGAACACTGAAGCTTTCTTT. The sequence joins TRBV7-6 to TRBJ1-1; no D gene can be assigned with confidence. Between the V and J ends, shortened by 5 bases and 1 base respectively, the junction contains 11 bases. The germline V gene encodes CDR1 SGHVS and CDR2 FNYEAQ. The CDR3 runs 14 amino acids, cysteine and phenylalanine included. CDR3 DNA is the only sequence kept; it has 42 bases, read in frame from the first base.